This TCR beta chain is drawn from a study of blood T cell repertoires in COVID-19. Study-level information: Acute-phase and convalescent COVID-19 samples originated in the United States, Italy and Spain. Sample material is recorded as cDNA or gDNA derived from T cells, B-cell-depleted T cells, or PBMCs.

Germline V gene lookup returns CDR1 DFQATT and CDR2 SNEGSKA (reference sequence). There are 10 residues in the CDR3. The V end was cut by 6 bases, the J end by 5 bases, with 5 bases between. Original methodology: By means of reference gene primer amplification, nucleated cell counts were estimated. Generated by immunoSEQ multiplex PCR, the TCRdb table keeps only in-frame clones and is missing some. Clone size and the V and J calls come from that table; the DNA yielded D and trimming. This sample has around 65,000 clones, with roughly 80% found just once. The sample taken for sequencing was peripheral blood. This receptor was obtained from a man aged 55-75 years with acute or convalescent COVID-19. The rearrangement links TRBV20-1 to TRBJ2-1, with D maybe TRBD1 (5 bases). The CDR3 region is CSAGDNEQFF. Here the CDR3 DNA reads TGCAGTGCAGGGGACAATGAGCAGTTCTTC.